The 10 T cell receptor beta chains given below trace back to one sample, sequenced in a study of T cells in localized non-small cell lung cancer. Assay: immunoSEQ multiplex PCR; the TCRdb copy retains only in-frame clones and omits some. The sample has about 6,300 clones; roughly 43% are singletons. The sample in question was lung tumor tissue, obtained before any cancer treatment. The receptors originated from a woman between 35 and 75 years old with stage II squamous cell lung carcinoma.

V gene TRBV19 combines with J gene TRBJ1-2; possible D gene TRBD1, 5 bases. The V end lost 4 bases, the J end lost 2 bases, and 14 bases lay between the germline ends. CDR1 is LNHDA, CDR2 SQIVND, per germline (reference sequence). This CDR3 is built from 15 residues. The CDR3 bases are TGTGCCAGTAGTAAACGACAGACGCAGAACTATGGCTACACCTTC. This sequence encodes CASSKRQTQNYGYTF.

This clone was observed a single time. The chain has TRBV29-1 and TRBJ2-3, with 10 bases identical to TRBD1. V trimming: 6 bases; J trimming: 4 bases; junction bases outside the gene matches: 7. Germline V gives CDR1 SQVTM, CDR2 ANQGSEA. There are 14 residues in the CDR3. CDR3 sequence: CSVTDRGRADTQYF. The CDR3 coding sequence is TGCAGCGTGACGGACAGGGGGAGGGCAGATACGCAGTATTTT.

This clone appeared a few times. The CDR3 nucleotides read TGTGCCAGCAGTTTAGCGGGGGATGTGAAAGCGGAGACCCAGTACTTC. Amino acid sequence: CASSLAGDVKAETQYF. The genes are TRBV28 and TRBJ2-5, with TRBD2 matching 7 bases. V lost 2 bases, J lost 5 bases, and 11 bases stayed unmatched. CDR3 size: 16 residues. Germline-derived CDR1 and CDR2 are MDHEN and SYDVKM.

This clone was seen a single time. This chain uses TRBV18 with TRBJ2-3; D unresolved. The CDR3 sequence is 18 residues long. Trimming stripped 6 bases from V and 2 bases from J, with 24 bases between. CDR1 and CDR2 from the germline V gene are KGHSH and LQKENI. The CDR3 DNA reads as TGTGCCAGCTCGCGCATTGGAACTCCCGGGCTAGTCACAGATACGCAGTATTTT. Protein product: CASSRIGTPGLVTDTQYF.

CDR3 bases: TGTGCCAGCAGACAGACTAGCGGGAGGCATGAGCAGTTCTTC. Protein sequence: CASRQTSGRHEQFF. This sequence joins TRBV6-8 and TRBJ2-1, with TRBD2 identical over 13 bases. Per the germline V gene, CDR1 is MNHGY and CDR2 is SAAAGT. The CDR3 has 14 residues. V lost 6 bases and J lost 8; bases outside the gene matches: 4.

This clone was detected only a few times. This sequence joins TRBV6-8 and TRBJ1-6; D is perhaps TRBD1 (6 bases). This CDR3 contains 12 residues. Germline V lookup: CDR1 MNHGY, CDR2 SAAAGT. The CDR3 DNA sequence: TGTGCAGGGGGATCAACTAATTCACCCCTCCACTTT. Its translation: CAGGSTNSPLHF.

The chain couples TRBV12-5 to TRBJ1-2; possibly TRBD1 for D (6 bases). CDR1 and CDR2 from the germline V gene are LGHNT and FRNRAP. The CDR3 is 16 amino acids. Trimming took 5 bases from V and 3 from J, leaving 19 bases between them. This CDR3 is CASGLNGGRSDYGYTF. CDR3 DNA sequence: TGTGCTAGTGGTCTTAATGGGGGGCGCAGCGACTATGGCTACACCTTC.

J is TRBJ1-4 and V is TRBV1; TRBD1 is taken as the D call from the table, unchecked against the DNA. TRBV1 corresponds to a pseudogene. The CDR3 length is 16 residues. The CDR3 is CASSRSPGQSSEKLFF. DNA of the CDR3: TGCGCCAGCAGCCGGTCCCCGGGACAAAGTTCTGAAAAACTGTTTTTT.

The J gene is TRBJ2-1, the V gene TRBV19; 9 positions match TRBD2. After removal of 2 bases from V and 4 bases from J, the junction contained 3 bases not matched to a gene. The CDR3 has 15 amino acids. From germline, CDR1 is LNHDA and CDR2 SQIVND (reference sequence). The CDR3, as DNA: TGTGCCAGTAGTATAACTAGCGGGCCTTACAATGAGCAGTTCTTC. Protein: CASSITSGPYNEQFF.

This clone turned up a few times. The rearrangement joins TRBV6-8 to TRBJ2-4, with 7 bases fitting TRBD1. CDR1 and CDR2 from the germline V gene are MNHGY and SAAAGT. The CDR3 is 14 amino acids. The ends lost 5 bases at V and 6 bases at J; junction bases unmatched: 7. The DNA for the CDR3 is TGTGCCAGCAGTCCAACAGGGGTGGGAAACATTCAGTACTTC. This codes for CASSPTGVGNIQYF.